This TCR beta chain is from a study of beta chain features in type 1 diabetes listed by TCRdb under 2018. For the wider study: Mean age, gender distribution, total cell number and subset yield did not differ between patients and healthy donors. Across all samples, some 99 million sorted cells were examined, and cell number per subset correlated strongly with RNA yield. In the study, TCRB repertoires of sorted circulating CD4+ T cell subsets from recently diagnosed type 1 diabetes patients were compared with those of matched healthy donors. Naive and central memory subsets were obtained from all 30 or so donors, but regulatory and stem cell-like memory subsets were isolated from only 8 patients and about 8 healthy donors.

A single peripheral blood draw of roughly 0.11 L on average was collected from each donor into heparinised tubes. Using a panel that included CD45RO, CCR7, CD25, CD127, CD95 and CD27, naive, central memory, regulatory and stem cell-like memory CD4+ T cells were sorted on a BD FACSAria II. All sorted populations exceeded 95% purity. Right away, PBMCs were isolated by Lymphoprep density gradient centrifugation and were stained directly, with no culture step. So that batch effects would be minimized, each experiment stained and sorted samples in pairs, pairing one healthy donor with one patient. CDR1 SGHDT and CDR2 YYEEEE were looked up in the germline V gene. There are 14 amino acids in the CDR3, from cysteine to phenylalanine inclusive. Only the CDR3 region is kept as DNA, spanning 42 bases read in frame from base 1. Trimming leaves V shorter by 1 base and J shorter by 4 bases, with the junction holding 3 bases beyond the gene matches.

This clone has more than one count but fewer than ten. The target of this receptor is not known. Base qualities are not provided; no much larger clone lies one nucleotide away. The High Capacity cDNA Reverse Transcription Kit was used to reverse transcribe all of the isolated RNA, meaning that expressed TCRB transcripts were what got sequenced. Naive, central memory and regulatory T cell samples underwent deep immunoSEQ sequencing, averaging roughly 3.4 million total reads per sample. Sorted cells were lysed in RLT buffer and RNA was extracted with DNase-treated RNeasy Micro or Mini kits, depending on cell number. To prevent cross-contamination, each cell subset was processed individually, whereas patient and healthy donor samples were processed jointly. The immunoSEQ multiplex PCR was used to amplify TCRB sequences from cDNA, generating 87-bp fragments that spanned the CDR3 region. Sequencing of the amplicons was performed on the Illumina HiSeq platform. Under the source paper's analysis protocol: PCR bias was corrected computationally using synthetic template baselines, and reads within Hamming distance 2 were collapsed, with unmergeable singletons discarded. Reads were aligned against IMGT to assign V, D and J genes, CDR3 length and insertions or deletions at six rearrangement sites. Within each subset, clonotype counts were normalized to sorted cell number, and only after that were true diversity and Gini coefficients computed with the tcR R package. The overlap coefficient, calculated on TCRB nucleotide sequences, was used to measure repertoire sharing. Out-of-frame TCRB sequences from naive cells were analyzed to stand in for the pre-selection repertoire. TCRdb limited this immuneACCESS table to in-frame rearrangements with V and J called. A share of clones is missing; checked studies link under half to unresolved V genes, and the rest is unexplained. That table is the source of V, J and clone size, and D and trimming were worked out from the DNA. In all, the sample holds 310,000 or so clones, and around 10% of those were seen once. The top ten clonotypes cover under 0.02% of the sample.

The paper as a whole reports these results and caveats: Shorter templates might have been favored by PCR, but patient and control samples were amplified and corrected together, so both groups would have been affected equally by any skew. Naive, central memory and regulatory TCRB repertoires appeared to be more similar among patients than among healthy donors. Only small numbers of individuals were included in the HLA sub-analyses, which left unresolved whether HLA type had any influence on TCRB rearrangement. In all four CD4+ subsets, TCRB CDR3 length was moderately but significantly shorter in type 1 diabetes patients. Because cDNA rather than genomic DNA was sequenced, highly expressing activated cells could have been over-represented, although no difference in activation and CD3 levels was found between groups. At VDJ recombination sites, type 1 diabetes patients had fewer insertions and more deleted nucleotides, which implies abnormalities in thymic rearrangement.

The chain uses TRBV5-6 and TRBJ2-5, and 8 junction bases match TRBD2. The TCR sequence derives from a woman aged 25 to 39 in good health. The sample consisted of naive CD4+ T cells from blood. Interpreted using the paper, the cell subset or site label stands for: true naive CD4+ T cells. The DNA sequence is TGTGCCAGCAGCTTGCTGCTAGCGGGAGAGACCCAGTACTTC. Its protein reads: CASSLLLAGETQYF. The variable domain in full, with residues beyond the CDR3 obtained from the reference TRBV5-6 and TRBJ2-5 genes, is DAGVTQSPTHLIKTRGQQVTLRCSPKSGHDTVSWYQQALGQGPQFIFQYYEEEERQRGNFPDRFSGHQFPNYSSELNVNALLLGDSALYLCASSLLLAGETQYFGPGTRLLVL.